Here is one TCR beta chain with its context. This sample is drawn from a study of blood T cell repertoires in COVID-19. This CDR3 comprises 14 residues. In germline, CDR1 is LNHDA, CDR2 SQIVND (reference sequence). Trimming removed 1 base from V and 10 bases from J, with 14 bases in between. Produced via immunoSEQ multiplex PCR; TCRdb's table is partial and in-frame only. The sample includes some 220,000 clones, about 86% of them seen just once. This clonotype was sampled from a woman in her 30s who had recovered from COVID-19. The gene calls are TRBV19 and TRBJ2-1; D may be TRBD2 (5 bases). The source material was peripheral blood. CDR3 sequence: CASSIAVSGGEQFF. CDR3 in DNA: TGTGCCAGTAGTATAGCGGTCTCTGGAGGCGAGCAGTTCTTC.